This T cell receptor (beta chain) was found in a study of blood T cell repertoires in COVID-19. There are 18 residues in the CDR3. J gave up 2 bases and V 5 bases, and 9 bases lay outside the gene matches. Germline V gene lookup returns CDR1 SEHNR and CDR2 FQNEAQ (reference sequence). Generated by immunoSEQ multiplex PCR, the TCRdb table keeps only in-frame clones and is missing some. The sample has roughly 200,000 clones; 70% to 80% are singletons. The origin of this receptor is a woman in her 50s with active or convalescent COVID-19. The rearrangement uses TRBV7-9 and TRBJ1-6, with 10 bases lining up with TRBD1. Sequencing input: peripheral blood. CDR3 sequence: CASSPRDRGSTYNSPLHF. Written as DNA, the CDR3 is TGTGCCAGCAGCCCCCGGGACAGGGGTTCGACCTATAATTCACCCCTCCACTTT.